The clone carrying this TCR beta chain was picked up a small number of times. Its specificity is unknown. The sample belongs to a study of identical twins. Study-wide points: The authors noted that invariant MAIT and iNKT cells could partly confound zero-insertion analyses. Sharing of beta out-of-frame sequences by twins showed a weaker excess. For out-of-frame alpha sequences shared by twins, low generation probability was in excess.

Deletions cut 4 bases from V and 4 bases from J, with 16 bases between. The V gene's germline CDR1 is SEHNR and CDR2 FQNEAQ (reference sequence). This CDR3 comprises 15 residues. TCRdb called the 5' RACE reads again in MiXCR, with one record for every CDR3 protein. Of nearly 650,000 distinct CDR3 sequences in the sample, roughly 6.6% were seen once. The data were also submitted as part of a second study, on yellow fever vaccine responses in identical twins. That source adds: Vaccine T cell responses of twins reportedly seemed partly convergent and partly personalized.

This receptor was taken from a woman aged 18-29 years in good health. The V and J genes are TRBV7-9 and TRBJ1-2; no definite D call. The sequencing input was PBMCs. The CDR3 loop reads CASSSPTAQFYGYTF. The CDR3 nucleotides are TGTGCCAGCAGCTCCCCCACCGCTCAATTCTATGGCTACACCTTC.